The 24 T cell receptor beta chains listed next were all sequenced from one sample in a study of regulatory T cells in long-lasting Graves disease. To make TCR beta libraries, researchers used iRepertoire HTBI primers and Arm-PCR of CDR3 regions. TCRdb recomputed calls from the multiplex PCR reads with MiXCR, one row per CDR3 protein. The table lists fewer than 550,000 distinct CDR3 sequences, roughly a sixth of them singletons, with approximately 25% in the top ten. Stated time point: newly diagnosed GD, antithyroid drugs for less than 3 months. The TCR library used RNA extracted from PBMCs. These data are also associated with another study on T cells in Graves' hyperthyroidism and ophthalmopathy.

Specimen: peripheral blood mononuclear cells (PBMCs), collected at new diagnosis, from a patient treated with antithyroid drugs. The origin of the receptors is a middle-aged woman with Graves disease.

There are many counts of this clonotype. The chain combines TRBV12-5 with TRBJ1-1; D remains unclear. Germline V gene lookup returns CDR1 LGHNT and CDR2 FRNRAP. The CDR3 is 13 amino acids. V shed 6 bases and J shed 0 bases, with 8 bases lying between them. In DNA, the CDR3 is TGTGCTAGTGGGAATAAGCTGAACACTGAAGCTTTCTTT. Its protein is CASGNKLNTEAFF.

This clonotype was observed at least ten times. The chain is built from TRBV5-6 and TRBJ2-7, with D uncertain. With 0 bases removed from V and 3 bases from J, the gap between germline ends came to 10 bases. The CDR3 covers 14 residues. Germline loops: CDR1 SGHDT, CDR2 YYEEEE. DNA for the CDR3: TGTGCCAGCAGCTTGGAACCAGATGTCTACGAGCAGTACTTC. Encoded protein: CASSLEPDVYEQYF.

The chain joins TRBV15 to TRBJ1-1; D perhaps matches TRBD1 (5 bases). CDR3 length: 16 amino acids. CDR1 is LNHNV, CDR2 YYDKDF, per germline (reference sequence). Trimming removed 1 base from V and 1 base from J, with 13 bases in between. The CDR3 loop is CATSRGGAGKNTEAFF. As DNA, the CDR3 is TGTGCCACCAGCAGAGGCGGGGCAGGGAAGAACACTGAAGCTTTCTTT.

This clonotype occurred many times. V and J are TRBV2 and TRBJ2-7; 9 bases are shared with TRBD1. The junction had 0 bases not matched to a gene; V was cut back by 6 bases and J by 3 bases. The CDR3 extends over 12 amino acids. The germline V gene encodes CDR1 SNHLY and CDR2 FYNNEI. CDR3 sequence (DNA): TGTGCCAGCAGGACAGGGGGCTACGAGCAGTACTTC. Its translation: CASRTGGYEQYF. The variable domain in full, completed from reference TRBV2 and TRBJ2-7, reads EPEVTQTPSHQVTQMGQEVILRCVPISNHLYFYWYRQILGQKVEFLVSFYNNEISEKSEIFDDQFSVERPDGSNFTLKIRSTKLEDSAMYFCASRTGGYEQYFGPGTRLTVT.

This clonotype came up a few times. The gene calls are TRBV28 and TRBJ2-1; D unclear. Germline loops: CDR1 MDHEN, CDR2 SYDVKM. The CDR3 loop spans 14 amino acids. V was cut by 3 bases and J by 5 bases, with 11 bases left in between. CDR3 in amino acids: CASSFGPINNEQFF. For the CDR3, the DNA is TGTGCCAGCAGTTTCGGGCCTATAAACAATGAGCAGTTCTTC.

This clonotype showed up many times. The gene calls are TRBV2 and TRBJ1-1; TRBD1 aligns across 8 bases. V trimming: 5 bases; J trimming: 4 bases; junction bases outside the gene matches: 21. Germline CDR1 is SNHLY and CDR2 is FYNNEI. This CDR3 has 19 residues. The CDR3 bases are TGTGCCAGCAGTACGCCGGGACAGGAATCTTTTAGTAGGTTCACTGAAGCTTTCTTT. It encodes CASSTPGQESFSRFTEAFF. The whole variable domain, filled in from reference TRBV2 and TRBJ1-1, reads EPEVTQTPSHQVTQMGQEVILRCVPISNHLYFYWYRQILGQKVEFLVSFYNNEISEKSEIFDDQFSVERPDGSNFTLKIRSTKLEDSAMYFCASSTPGQESFSRFTEAFFGQGTRLTVV.

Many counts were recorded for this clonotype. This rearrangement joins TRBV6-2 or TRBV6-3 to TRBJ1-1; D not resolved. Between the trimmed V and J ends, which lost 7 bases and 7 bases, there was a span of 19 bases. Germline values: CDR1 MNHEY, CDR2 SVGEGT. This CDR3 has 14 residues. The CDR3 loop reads CASTIGIGTGEAFF. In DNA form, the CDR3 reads TGTGCCAGCACCATAGGGATCGGTACCGGTGAAGCTTTCTTT.

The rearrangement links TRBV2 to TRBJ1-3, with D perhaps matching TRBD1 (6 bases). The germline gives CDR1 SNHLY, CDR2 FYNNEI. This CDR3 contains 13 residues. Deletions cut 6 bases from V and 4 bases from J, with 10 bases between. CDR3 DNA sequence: TGTGCCAGCAGCACAACAGGGGGAAACACCATATATTTT. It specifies CASSTTGGNTIYF.

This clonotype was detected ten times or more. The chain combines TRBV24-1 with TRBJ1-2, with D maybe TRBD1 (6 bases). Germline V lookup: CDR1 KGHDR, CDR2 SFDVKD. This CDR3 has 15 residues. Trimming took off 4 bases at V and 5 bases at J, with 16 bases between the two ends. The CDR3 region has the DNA TGTGCCACCAGTGACGGAACTCGGGGGCTTTATGGCTACACCTTC. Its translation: CATSDGTRGLYGYTF.

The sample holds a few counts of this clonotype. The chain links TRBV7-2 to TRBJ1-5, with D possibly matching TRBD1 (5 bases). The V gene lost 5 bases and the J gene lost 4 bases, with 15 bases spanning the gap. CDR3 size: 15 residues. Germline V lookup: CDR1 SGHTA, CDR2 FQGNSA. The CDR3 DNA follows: TGTGCCAGCAGCCCCTCTCCGGCAGGGAATCAGCCCCAGCATTTT. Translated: CASSPSPAGNQPQHF.

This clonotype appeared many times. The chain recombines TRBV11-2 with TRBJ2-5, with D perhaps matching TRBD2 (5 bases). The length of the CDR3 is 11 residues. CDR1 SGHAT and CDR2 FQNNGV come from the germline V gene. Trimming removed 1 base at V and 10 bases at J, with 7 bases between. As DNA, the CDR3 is TGTGCCAGCAGCTTAGGCCGGGACCAGTACTTC. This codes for CASSLGRDQYF.

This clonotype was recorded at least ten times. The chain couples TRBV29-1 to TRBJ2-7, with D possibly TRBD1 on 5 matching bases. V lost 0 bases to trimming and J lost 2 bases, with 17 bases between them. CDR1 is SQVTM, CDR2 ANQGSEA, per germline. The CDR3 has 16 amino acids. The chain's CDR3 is CSVEDLGTGQPYEQYF. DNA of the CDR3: TGCAGCGTTGAAGATCTGGGCACAGGCCAACCCTACGAGCAGTACTTC.

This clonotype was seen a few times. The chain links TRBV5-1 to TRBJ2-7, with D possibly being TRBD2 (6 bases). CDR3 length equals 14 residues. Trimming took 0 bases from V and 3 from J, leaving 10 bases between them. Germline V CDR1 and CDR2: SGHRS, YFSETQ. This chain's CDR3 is CASSLAGENYEQYF. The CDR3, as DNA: TGCGCCAGCAGCTTGGCGGGGGAAAACTACGAGCAGTACTTC. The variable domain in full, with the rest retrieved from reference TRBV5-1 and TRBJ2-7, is KAGVTQTPRYLIKTRGQQVTLSCSPISGHRSVSWYQQTPGQGLQFLFEYFSETQRNKGNFPGRFSGRQFSNSRSEMNVSTLELGDSALYLCASSLAGENYEQYFGPGTRLTVT.

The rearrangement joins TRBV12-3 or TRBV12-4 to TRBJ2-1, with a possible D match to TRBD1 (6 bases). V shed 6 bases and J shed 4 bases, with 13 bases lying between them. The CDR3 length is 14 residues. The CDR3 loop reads CASRLGAPYNEQFF. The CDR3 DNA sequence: TGTGCCAGCAGGTTGGGGGCGCCTTACAATGAGCAGTTCTTC.

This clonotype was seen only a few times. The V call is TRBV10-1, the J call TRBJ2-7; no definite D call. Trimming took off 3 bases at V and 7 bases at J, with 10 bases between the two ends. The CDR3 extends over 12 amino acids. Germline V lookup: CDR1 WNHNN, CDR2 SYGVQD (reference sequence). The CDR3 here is CASSDSLGEQYF. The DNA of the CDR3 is TGCGCCAGCAGTGACAGTCTGGGAGAGCAGTACTTC.

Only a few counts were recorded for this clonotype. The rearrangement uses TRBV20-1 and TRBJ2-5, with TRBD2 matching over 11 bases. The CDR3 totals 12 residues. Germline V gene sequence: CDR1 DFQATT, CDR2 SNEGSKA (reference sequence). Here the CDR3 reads CSLAGGQETQYF. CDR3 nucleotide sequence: TGCAGCTTAGCGGGGGGGCAGGAGACCCAGTACTTC.

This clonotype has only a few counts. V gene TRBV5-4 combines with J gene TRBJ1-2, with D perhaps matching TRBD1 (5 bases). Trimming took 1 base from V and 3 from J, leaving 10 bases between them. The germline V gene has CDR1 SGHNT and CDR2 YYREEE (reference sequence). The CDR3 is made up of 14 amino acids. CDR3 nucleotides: TGTGCCAGCAGCTTGAGCAGGGCTGACTATGGCTACACCTTC. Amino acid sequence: CASSLSRADYGYTF. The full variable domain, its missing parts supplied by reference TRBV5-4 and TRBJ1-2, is ETGVTQSPTHLIKTRGQQVTLRCSSQSGHNTVSWYQQALGQGPQFIFQYYREEENGRGNFPPRFSGLQFPNYSSELNVNALELDDSALYLCASSLSRADYGYTFGSGTRLTVV.

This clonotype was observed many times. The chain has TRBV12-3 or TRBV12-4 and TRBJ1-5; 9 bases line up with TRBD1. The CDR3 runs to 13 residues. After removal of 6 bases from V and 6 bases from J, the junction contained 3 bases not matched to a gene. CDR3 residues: CASRGQGGQPQHF. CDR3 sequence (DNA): TGTGCCAGCAGGGGACAGGGAGGTCAGCCCCAGCATTTT.

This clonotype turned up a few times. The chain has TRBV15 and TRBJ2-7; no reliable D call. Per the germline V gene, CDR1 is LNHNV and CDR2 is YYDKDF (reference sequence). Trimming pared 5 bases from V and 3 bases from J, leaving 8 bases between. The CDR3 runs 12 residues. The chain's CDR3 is CATSPTGYEQYF. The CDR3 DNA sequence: TGTGCCACCAGCCCGACTGGCTACGAGCAGTACTTC. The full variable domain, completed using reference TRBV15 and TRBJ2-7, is DAMVIQNPRYQVTQFGKPVTLSCSQTLNHNVMYWYQQKSSQAPKLLFHYYDKDFNNEADTPDNFQSRRPNTSFCFLDIRSPGLGDTAMYLCATSPTGYEQYFGPGTRLTVT.

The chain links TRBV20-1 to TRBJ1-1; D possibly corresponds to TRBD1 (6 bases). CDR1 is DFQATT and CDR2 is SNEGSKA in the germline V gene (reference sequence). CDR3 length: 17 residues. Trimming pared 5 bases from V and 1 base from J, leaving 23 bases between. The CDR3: CSADPEGRWGANTEAFF. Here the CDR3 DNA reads TGCAGTGCTGATCCTGAGGGCAGGTGGGGGGCGAACACTGAAGCTTTCTTT.

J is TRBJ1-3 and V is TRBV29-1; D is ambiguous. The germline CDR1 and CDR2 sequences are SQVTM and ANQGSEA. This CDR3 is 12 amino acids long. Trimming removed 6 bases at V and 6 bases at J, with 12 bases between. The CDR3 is CSVILETNTIYF. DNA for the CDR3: TGCAGCGTCATTCTGGAAACAAACACCATATATTTT.

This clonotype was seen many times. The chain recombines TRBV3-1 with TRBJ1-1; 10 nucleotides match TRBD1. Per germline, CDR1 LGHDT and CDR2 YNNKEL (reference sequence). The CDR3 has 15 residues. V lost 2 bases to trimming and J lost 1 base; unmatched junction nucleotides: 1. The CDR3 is CASSQRQGANTEAFF. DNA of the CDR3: TGTGCCAGCAGCCAACGACAGGGGGCGAACACTGAAGCTTTCTTT.

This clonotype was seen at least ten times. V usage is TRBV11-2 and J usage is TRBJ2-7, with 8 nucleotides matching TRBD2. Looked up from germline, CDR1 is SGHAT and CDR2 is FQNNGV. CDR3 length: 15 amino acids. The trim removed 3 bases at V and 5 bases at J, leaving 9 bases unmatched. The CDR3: CASSFLRGGLNEQYF. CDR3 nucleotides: TGTGCCAGCAGCTTTCTTCGGGGGGGGCTGAACGAGCAGTACTTC.

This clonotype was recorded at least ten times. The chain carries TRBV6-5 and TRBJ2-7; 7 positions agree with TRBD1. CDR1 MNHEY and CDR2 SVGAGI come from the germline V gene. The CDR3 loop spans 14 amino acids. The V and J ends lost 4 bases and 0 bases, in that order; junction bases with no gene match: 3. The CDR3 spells CASSSRDSSYEQYF. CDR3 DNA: TGTGCCAGCAGTTCACGGGACAGCTCCTACGAGCAGTACTTC.